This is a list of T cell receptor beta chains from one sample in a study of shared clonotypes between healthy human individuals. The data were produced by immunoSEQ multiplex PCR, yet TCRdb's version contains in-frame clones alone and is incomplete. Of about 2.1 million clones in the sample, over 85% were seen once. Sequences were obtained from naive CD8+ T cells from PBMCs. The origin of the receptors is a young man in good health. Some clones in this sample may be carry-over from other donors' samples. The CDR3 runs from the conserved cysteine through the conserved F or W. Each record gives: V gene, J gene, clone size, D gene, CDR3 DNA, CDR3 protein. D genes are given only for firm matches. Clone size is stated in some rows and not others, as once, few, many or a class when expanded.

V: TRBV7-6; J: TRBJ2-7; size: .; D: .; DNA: TGTGCCAGCAGCTACAGGCCCTCCTACGAGCAGTACTTC; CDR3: CASSYRPSYEQYF
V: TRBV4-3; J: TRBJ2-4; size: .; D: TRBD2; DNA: TGCGCCAGCAGCCCAGGCGGGGGGGCCAAAAACATTCAGTACTTC; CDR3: CASSPGGGAKNIQYF
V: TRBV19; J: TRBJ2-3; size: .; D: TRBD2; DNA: TGTGCCAGTAGACCTGAAGCGGGGTGGACTAGCGGGAGTGATCCAGATACGCAGTATTTT; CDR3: CASRPEAGWTSGSDPDTQYF
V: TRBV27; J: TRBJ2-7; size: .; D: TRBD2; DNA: TGTGCCAGCAGTTTTGGACTAGCGGGAGGGTACGAGCAGTACTTC; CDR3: CASSFGLAGGYEQYF
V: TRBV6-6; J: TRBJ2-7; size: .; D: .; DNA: TGTGCCAGCAGCCCTAACTACGAGCAGTACTTC; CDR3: CASSPNYEQYF
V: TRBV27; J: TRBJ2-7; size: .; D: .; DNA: TGTGCCAGCAGTCTTCTCCTTGGGGGTGGAGAGCAGTACTTC; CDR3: CASSLLLGGGEQYF
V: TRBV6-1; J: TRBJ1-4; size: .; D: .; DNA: TGTGCCAGCAGTGAAGCGGGATACCTGACAACTAATGAAAAACTGTTTTTT; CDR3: CASSEAGYLTTNEKLFF
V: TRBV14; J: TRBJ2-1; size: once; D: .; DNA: TGTGCCAGCAGCCAAGACCTTGGAGGGGCGCGGTACAATGAGCAGTTCTTC; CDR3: CASSQDLGGARYNEQFF
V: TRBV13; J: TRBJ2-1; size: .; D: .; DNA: TGTGCCAGCAGCTTAACGAATGAGCAGTTCTTC; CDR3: CASSLTNEQFF
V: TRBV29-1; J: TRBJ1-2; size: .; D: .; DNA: TGCAGCGTTGAAGATCTTCGGGGGAACTATGGCTACACCTTC; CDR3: CSVEDLRGNYGYTF
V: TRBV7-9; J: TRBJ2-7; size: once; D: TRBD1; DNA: TGTGCCAGCAGCTTAGTTCTCAGGGGGATGGACGAGCAGTACTTC; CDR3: CASSLVLRGMDEQYF
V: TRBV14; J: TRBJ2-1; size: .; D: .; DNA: TGTGCCAGCAGCCACCCGGGGGGCGGGGAGCAGTTCTTC; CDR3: CASSHPGGGEQFF
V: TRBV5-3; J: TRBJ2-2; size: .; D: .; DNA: TGTGCCTTTAGGGAATACACCGGGGAGCTGTTTTTT; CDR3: CAFREYTGELFF
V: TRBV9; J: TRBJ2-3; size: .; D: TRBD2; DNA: TGTGCCAGCAGCCCGTCGCTCGGGAGGGTCGGCGATACGCAGTATTTT; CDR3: CASSPSLGRVGDTQYF
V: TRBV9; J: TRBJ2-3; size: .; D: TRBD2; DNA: TGTGCCAGCAGCTCGAGGACTAGTAGCACAGATACGCAGTATTTT; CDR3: CASSSRTSSTDTQYF
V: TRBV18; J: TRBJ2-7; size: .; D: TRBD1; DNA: TGTGCCAGCTCACTTGCGAGGGGGCTCGAGCAGTACTTC; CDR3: CASSLARGLEQYF
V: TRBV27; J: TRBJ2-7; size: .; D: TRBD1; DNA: TGTGCCAGCAGTTGGGCTACAGGGGAAATCCTTTACGAGCAGTACTTC; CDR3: CASSWATGEILYEQYF
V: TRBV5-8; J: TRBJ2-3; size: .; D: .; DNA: TGTGCCAGCAGCTTAGGGACGGTCACAGATACGCAGTATTTT; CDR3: CASSLGTVTDTQYF
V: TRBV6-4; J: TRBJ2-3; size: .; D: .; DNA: TGTGCCAGCAGTGACTCGTGGGACACTAGCACAGATACGCAGTATTTT; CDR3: CASSDSWDTSTDTQYF
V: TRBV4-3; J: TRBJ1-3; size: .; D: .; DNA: TGCGCCAGCAGCCTTGGAAACACCATATATTTT; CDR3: CASSLGNTIYF
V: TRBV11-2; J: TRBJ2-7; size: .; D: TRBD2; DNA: TGTGCCAGCAGCTTATTCCCCCGGGAGGGGACCTACGAGCAGTACTTC; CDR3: CASSLFPREGTYEQYF
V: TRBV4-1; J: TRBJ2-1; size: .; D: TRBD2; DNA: TGCGCCAGCAGCCAAGACGGGACTAGCGGGAGGTACAATGAGCAGTTCTTC; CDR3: CASSQDGTSGRYNEQFF
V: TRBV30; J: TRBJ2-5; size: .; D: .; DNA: TGTGCCTGGAGTGTAGTACGGGAGACCCAGTACTTC; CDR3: CAWSVVRETQYF
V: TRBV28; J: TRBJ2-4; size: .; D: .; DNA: TGTGCCAGCAGCCGCCCCTCCAACATTCAGTACTTC; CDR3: CASSRPSNIQYF
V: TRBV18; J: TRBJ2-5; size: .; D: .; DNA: TGTGCCAGCCACGAAGACGCACGCGGGTCGCCCCAAGAGACCCAGTACTTC; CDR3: CASHEDARGSPQETQYF
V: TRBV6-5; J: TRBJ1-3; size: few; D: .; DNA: TGTGCCAGCAGTTACTCGCCGGGTACTCCCAGTACTTATTTT; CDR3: CASSYSPGTPSTYF
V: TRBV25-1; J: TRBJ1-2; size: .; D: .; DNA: TGTGCCAGCAGTTATACCACACCTTCCAATGGCTACACCTTC; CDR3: CASSYTTPSNGYTF
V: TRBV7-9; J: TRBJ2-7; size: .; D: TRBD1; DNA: TGTGCCAGCAGCTTAGCCCCCAGGGACAGCCAATACGAGCAGTACTTC; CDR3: CASSLAPRDSQYEQYF
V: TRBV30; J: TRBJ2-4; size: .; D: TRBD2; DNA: TGTGCCTGGAGTGGTTTTCGGGGGCCACTAGCGGGTTGGGTAAACATTCAGTACTTC; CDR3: CAWSGFRGPLAGWVNIQYF